The sequence of this T cell receptor (beta chain) was determined in a study of T cells after yellow fever vaccination. Germline CDR1 LGHDT, CDR2 YNNKEL (reference sequence). The CDR3 length is 13 residues. Generation of TCR cDNA used 5'RACE template switching (which added a universal primer site and UMIs). TCRdb re-called the 5' RACE reads through MiXCR, storing one row per CDR3 protein. The sample records roughly 65,000 distinct CDR3 sequences, 5% to 6.5% being singletons. This clonotype was counted once. Compared with germline, one end of the junction differs, possibly owing to a read error. The chain couples TRBV3-1 to TRBJ1-3; D call uncertain. Sequenced here: CD4+ T cells sorted from PBMCs, sampled roughly 14 days after the first yellow fever vaccination. This sequence was found in a man between 18 and 35 years old who received the YFV17D yellow fever vaccine. For the CDR3, the DNA is TGTACCAGCAGCCAAGATACCGGAAACACCATATATTTT. Encoded protein: CTSSQDTGNTIYF.